This T cell receptor beta chain came from a study of persistence of HIV-infected CD4 T cells. As for the study in general: A median of approximately eight years of suppressive ART preceded sampling.

Concerning this clone itself: Its antigen is unidentified.

The libraries were made with immunoSEQ version 4 in survey mode. Sequencing was performed with immunoSEQ multiplex PCR; in TCRdb, only in-frame clones are kept and a portion is missing. The table lists 40,000 or so clones, about nine tenths of them singletons, with 0.4% to 0.5% in the top ten. CDR3 length equals 11 residues. The germline V gene has CDR1 DFQATT and CDR2 SNEGSKA (reference sequence). V was trimmed by 2 bases and J by 6 bases, leaving 8 bases between them. Anti-CD3/anti-CD28 beads served as a nonspecific positive control stimulus. CD4+ T cells upregulating both CD40 ligand and CD69 were sorted as responding cells.

Specimen: CD4+ T cells sorted from PBMCs after roughly 18-hour stimulation, collected from a patient who received antiretroviral therapy. The clonotype was recovered from an adult woman with HIV who was CMV-seropositive. The genes are TRBV20-1 and TRBJ2-7; weak D call: TRBD1 (7 bases). The CDR3 spells CSARQGGEQYF. The CDR3 DNA reads as TGCAGTGCTAGACAGGGGGGCGAGCAGTACTTC.